These T cell receptor beta chains were read from a single sample in a study of PD-L1 blockade in urothelial cancer. Data came from immunoSEQ multiplex PCR; TCRdb stores just in-frame clones and leaves some out. The repertoire has 30,000 to 35,000 clones, around 83% of them found once; the top ten carry 30%. The specimen comprised PBMCs, sampled around atezolizumab (anti-PD-L1) treatment. The receptor source for this set is a man aged 55 to 70 with urothelial cancer. The CDR3 runs from the conserved cysteine through the conserved F or W. D genes are given only for firm matches. Clone size, where shown, is once, few, many, or a class for clones that have expanded.

CDR3	DNA	J	D	V	size
CASRLTGKSNNEQFF	TGCGCCAGCAGACTGACGGGTAAGAGTAATAATGAGCAGTTCTTC	TRBJ2-1	.	TRBV5-1	once
CASSRQGEETQYF	TGTGCCAGCAGCCGACAGGGTGAAGAGACCCAGTACTTC	TRBJ2-5	TRBD1	TRBV7-9	.
CASSLGAVSTDTQYF	TGCGCCAGCAGCTTGGGGGCCGTTAGCACAGATACGCAGTATTTT	TRBJ2-3	.	TRBV5-1	once
CASSLPGGDFLNEQFF	TGCGCCAGCAGCTTACCAGGGGGCGATTTTTTGAATGAGCAGTTCTTC	TRBJ2-1	TRBD1	TRBV5-1	.
CASSLAQATNEKLFF	TGCGCCAGCAGCTTGGCACAGGCAACTAATGAAAAACTGTTTTTT	TRBJ1-4	.	TRBV5-1	once
CASRPPTGYSNQPQHF	TGTGCCAGCAGACCGCCGACAGGGTACAGCAATCAGCCCCAGCATTTT	TRBJ1-5	TRBD1	TRBV6-6	.
CASSFLVGTGENTEAFF	TGTGCCAGCAGTTTTTTAGTCGGGACAGGGGAGAACACTGAAGCTTTCTTT	TRBJ1-1	TRBD1	TRBV27	.
CASRGTSLSNQPQHF	TGTGCCAGCAGGGGGACATCACTTAGCAATCAGCCCCAGCATTTT	TRBJ1-5	.	TRBV6-6	.
CSVGIEAGVRYRHIF	TGCAGCGTTGGGATAGAAGCGGGAGTCCGTTACCGACACATCTTC	TRBJ2-7	TRBD2	TRBV29-1	once
CATSRDATGNQPQHF	TGTGCCACCAGCAGAGATGCGACAGGGAATCAGCCCCAGCATTTT	TRBJ1-5	TRBD1	TRBV15	once
CASSPSQGNYGYTF	TGTGCCAGCTCACCATCTCAGGGAAACTATGGCTACACCTTC	TRBJ1-2	.	TRBV18	.
CASSPTTRNTEAFF	TGCGCCAGCAGCCCAACCACAAGGAACACTGAAGCTTTCTTT	TRBJ1-1	.	TRBV5-1	once
CAWVSSAGVRGTQYF	TGTGCCTGGGTTTCCTCCGCGGGGGTACGGGGGACCCAGTACTTC	TRBJ2-5	TRBD2	TRBV30	.
CASSLAAAAGELFF	TGTGCCAGCAGCTTGGCGGCGGCTGCCGGGGAGCTGTTTTTT	TRBJ2-2	.	TRBV7-6	.
CASSSQLTDTQYF	TGTGCCAGCAGTTCTCAACTCACAGATACGCAGTATTTT	TRBJ2-3	.	TRBV6-5	.
CASSQPLPGQGEVSGYTF	TGTGCCAGCAGCCAGCCATTGCCGGGACAGGGGGAAGTGTCTGGCTACACCTTC	TRBJ1-2	TRBD1	TRBV5-6	.
CASSDGQNYGYTF	TGTGCCAGCAGTGACGGACAGAACTATGGCTACACCTTC	TRBJ1-2	.	TRBV6-1	.